These 19 T cell receptor beta chains share one sample of origin, sequenced in a study of blood T cell repertoires in COVID-19. TCRdb's table, derived via immunoSEQ multiplex PCR, lists solely in-frame clones and lacks some. The sample records 200,000 to 300,000 clones, about 93% being singletons. The sequencing input was peripheral blood. The receptors were gathered from a man younger than 40 with COVID-19, enrolled during active disease.

The chain recombines TRBV6-5 with TRBJ2-3; 8 bases agree with TRBD2. V was clipped by 0 bases and J by 4 bases; unmatched bases: 3. CDR1 MNHEY and CDR2 SVGAGI come from the germline V gene. The CDR3 contains 15 residues. CDR3 nucleotide sequence: TGTGCCAGCAGTTACTCCGGGGGGGTCGCAGATACGCAGTATTTT. Amino acids: CASSYSGGVADTQYF.

The chain joins TRBV10-3 to TRBJ1-2, with 7 bases identical to TRBD1. The CDR3 extends over 12 amino acids. Germline V gene data show CDR1 as ENHRY and CDR2 as SYGVKD. Trimming took 10 bases from V and 6 from J; bases not matched to a gene: 8. CDR3 amino acids: CATTRDSDGYTF. As DNA, the CDR3 is TGTGCCACTACCCGGGACAGTGATGGCTACACCTTC.

The chain joins TRBV5-6 to TRBJ2-1, with D maybe TRBD2 (5 bases). The CDR3 consists of 14 residues. Looked up from germline, CDR1 is SGHDT and CDR2 is YYEEEE. V dropped 5 bases and J dropped 8 bases, with 17 bases sitting between them. In nucleotides, the CDR3 is TGTGCCAGCAGTTTCGGGTCATTGGGAGATGAGCAGTTCTTC. It yields the protein CASSFGSLGDEQFF.

This clone appeared a single time. The V and J genes are TRBV2 and TRBJ1-4, with D possibly being TRBD1 (5 bases). V lost 0 bases and J lost 5, with 10 bases in between. Germline V gene lookup returns CDR1 SNHLY and CDR2 FYNNEI. The CDR3 runs 15 residues. The CDR3, as DNA: TGTGCCAGCAGTGAAGCGCGACAGTCAAATGAAAAACTGTTTTTT. Its protein is CASSEARQSNEKLFF.

The chain recombines TRBV5-1 with TRBJ2-1; D is unresolved. Germline CDR1 SGHRS, CDR2 YFSETQ. The CDR3 consists of 15 residues. Deletions cut 0 bases from V and 8 bases from J, with 15 bases between. The DNA for the CDR3 is TGCGCCAGCAGCTTGGTCCGCGGAACGCGCGATGAGCAGTTCTTC. Its translation: CASSLVRGTRDEQFF.

The genes are TRBV5-5 and TRBJ1-1; D may be TRBD1 (6 bases). Trimming removed 5 bases at V and 3 bases at J, with 17 bases between. The germline V gene encodes CDR1 SGHKS and CDR2 YYEKEE (reference sequence). The CDR3 covers 15 residues. CDR3 in amino acids: CASRVGYRADTEAFF. Here the CDR3 DNA reads TGTGCCAGCAGAGTTGGGTACAGGGCGGACACTGAAGCTTTCTTT.

The genes are TRBV21-1 and TRBJ1-6; TRBD1, the table's D call, was not compared with the DNA. TRBV21-1 is deemed a pseudogene. This CDR3 has 16 residues. Written as DNA, the CDR3 is TGTGCCAGCGGAACCCCCGGACAGGGGGCATTATCACCCCTCCACTTT. It encodes CASGTPGQGALSPLHF.

This clone has only a few counts. CDR3 amino acids: CASSLEGGTTEAFF. The DNA of the CDR3 is TGTGCCAGCAGCTTAGAAGGGGGCACGACTGAAGCTTTCTTT. The chain has TRBV7-3 and TRBJ1-1; TRBD1 matches at 7 bases. Germline trimming cut 2 bases from V and 5 bases from J; bases unmatched to any gene: 5. Germline CDR1 SGHTA, CDR2 FQGTGA. This CDR3 has 14 amino acids.

CDR3 in amino acids: CASSSGQGEGPQHF. The DNA for the CDR3 is TGTGCCAGCAGTTCAGGACAGGGAGAGGGGCCCCAGCATTTT. The gene calls are TRBV27 and TRBJ1-5; TRBD1 matches at 8 bases. V gave up 4 bases and J gave up 9 bases; unmatched junction bases: 8. The CDR3 sequence is 14 residues long. Germline CDR1 is MNHEY and CDR2 is SMNVEV (reference sequence).

V and J are TRBV7-6 and TRBJ2-1, with D maybe TRBD1 (6 bases). Germline CDR1 SGHVS, CDR2 FNYEAQ. This CDR3 comprises 15 residues. The V and J ends lost 5 bases and 5 bases respectively, with 16 bases between them. The CDR3 loop is CASSLQGSGHNEQFF. CDR3 DNA: TGTGCCAGCAGCCTCCAGGGGTCAGGGCACAATGAGCAGTTCTTC.

This clone was observed a few times. The chain employs TRBV5-6 and TRBJ1-6, with a possible D match to TRBD1 (6 bases). Germline values: CDR1 SGHDT, CDR2 YYEEEE. V was cut by 6 bases and J by 9 bases, with 25 bases left in between. The CDR3 covers 17 residues. CDR3 loop: CASKWGGLSPSGSPLHF. The CDR3 coding sequence is TGTGCCAGCAAATGGGGGGGGCTGTCCCCGTCAGGTTCACCCCTCCACTTT.

This chain links TRBV2 with TRBJ2-7; D is unclear. CDR1 is SNHLY, CDR2 FYNNEI, per germline. The CDR3 sequence is 14 residues long. V was cut by 3 bases and J by 1 base, with 10 bases left in between. As DNA, the CDR3 is TGTGCCAGCAGTGATGACGGGTCTTCCTACGAGCAGTACTTC. Protein product: CASSDDGSSYEQYF.

CDR3 DNA: TGTGCCAGCAGCAACGAGCTAGCGGGGGAAAATGAGCAGTTCTTC. Encoded protein: CASSNELAGENEQFF. The chain links TRBV2 to TRBJ2-1; TRBD2 aligns across 10 bases. Germline V gene data show CDR1 as SNHLY and CDR2 as FYNNEI. V lost 6 bases and J lost 7; bases outside the gene matches: 9. CDR3 length: 15 amino acids.

The chain is built from TRBV9 and TRBJ1-6; 11 bases are shared with TRBD1. Trimming took 3 bases from V and 3 from J; bases not matched to a gene: 2. This CDR3 spans 16 amino acids. Germline CDR1 and CDR2: SGDLS and YYNGEE. The chain's CDR3 is CASSGDRGFYNSPLHF. CDR3 nucleotides: TGTGCCAGCAGCGGGGACAGGGGGTTCTATAATTCACCCCTCCACTTT.

This sequence joins TRBV4-1 and TRBJ1-2; possible D gene TRBD1, 6 bases. V was trimmed by 6 bases and J by 7 bases, leaving 15 bases between them. The CDR3 runs to 13 residues. CDR1 is MGHRA, CDR2 YSYEKL, per germline. CDR3 nucleotides: TGCGCCAGCAGATTCCAGGGGAGTGGTGGCTACACCTTC. Its protein product is CASRFQGSGGYTF.

The V and J genes are TRBV7-3 and TRBJ2-1, with D perhaps TRBD1 (7 bases). Germline V gene lookup returns CDR1 SGHTA and CDR2 FQGTGA. Between the trimmed V and J ends, which lost 5 bases and 8 bases, there was a span of 16 bases. The CDR3 is 14 amino acids. The DNA of the CDR3 is TGTGCCAGCAGCCAGGGGGGTCCTAGCCATGAGCAGTTCTTC. Its protein is CASSQGGPSHEQFF.

This rearrangement joins TRBV19 to TRBJ1-4; 7 positions agree with TRBD1. The CDR3 spans 14 residues. Germline V gives CDR1 LNHDA, CDR2 SQIVND (reference sequence). The J segment lost 8 bases and the V segment lost 8 bases, leaving 11 bases of the junction unmatched. The CDR3, as DNA: TGTGCCAGTGGGTCGGGGACAGTCGGAGAAAAACTGTTTTTT. This gives the protein CASGSGTVGEKLFF. Full variable domain (missing parts from reference TRBV19 and TRBJ1-4): DGGITQSPKYLFRKEGQNVTLSCEQNLNHDAMYWYRQDPGQGLRLIYYSQIVNDFQKGDIAEGYSVSREKKESFPLTVTSAQKNPTAFYLCASGSGTVGEKLFFGSGTQLSVL.

The table lists this clone with a count of one. This chain connects TRBV7-3 to TRBJ1-3; 9 positions match TRBD1. Trimming at V came to 4 bases and at J to 3 bases, leaving 4 bases not matched to a gene. The germline V gene encodes CDR1 SGHTA and CDR2 FQGTGA. There are 15 residues in the CDR3. Here the CDR3 DNA reads TGTGCCAGCAGCTCGGGACAGGGCTTTGGAAACACCATATATTTT. The encoded protein is CASSSGQGFGNTIYF.

The rearrangement joins TRBV4-1 to TRBJ1-6; D remains ambiguous. Trimming removed 1 base from V and 8 bases from J, with 18 bases in between. The CDR3 spans 17 residues. The germline V gene has CDR1 MGHRA and CDR2 YSYEKL. The CDR3 here is CASSQVLSPPGDSPLHF. CDR3 nucleotide sequence: TGCGCCAGCAGCCAAGTTTTGTCTCCCCCCGGGGATTCACCCCTCCACTTT.